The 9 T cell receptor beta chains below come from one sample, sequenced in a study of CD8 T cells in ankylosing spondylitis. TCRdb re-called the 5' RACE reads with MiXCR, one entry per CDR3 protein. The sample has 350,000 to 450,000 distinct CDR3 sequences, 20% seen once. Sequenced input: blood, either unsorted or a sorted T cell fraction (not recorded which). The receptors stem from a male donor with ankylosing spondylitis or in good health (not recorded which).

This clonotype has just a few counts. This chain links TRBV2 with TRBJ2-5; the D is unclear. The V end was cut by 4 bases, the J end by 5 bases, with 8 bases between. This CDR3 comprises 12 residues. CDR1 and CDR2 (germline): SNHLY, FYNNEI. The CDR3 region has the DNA TGTGCCAGCAGTGCGCCTTTGGAGACCCAGTACTTC. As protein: CASSAPLETQYF.

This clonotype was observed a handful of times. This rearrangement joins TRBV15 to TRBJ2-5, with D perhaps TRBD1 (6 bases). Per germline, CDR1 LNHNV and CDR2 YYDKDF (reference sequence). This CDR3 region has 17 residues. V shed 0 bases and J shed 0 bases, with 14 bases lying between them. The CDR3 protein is CATSREGATVYQETQYF. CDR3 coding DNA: TGTGCCACCAGCAGAGAGGGGGCTACGGTATACCAAGAGACCCAGTACTTC. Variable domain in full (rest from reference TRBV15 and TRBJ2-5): DAMVIQNPRYQVTQFGKPVTLSCSQTLNHNVMYWYQQKSSQAPKLLFHYYDKDFNNEADTPDNFQSRRPNTSFCFLDIRSPGLGDTAMYLCATSREGATVYQETQYFGPGTRLLVL.

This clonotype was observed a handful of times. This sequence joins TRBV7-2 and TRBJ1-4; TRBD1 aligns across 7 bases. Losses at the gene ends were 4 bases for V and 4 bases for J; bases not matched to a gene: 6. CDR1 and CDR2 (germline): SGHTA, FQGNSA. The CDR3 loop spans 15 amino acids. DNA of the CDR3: TGTGCCAGCAGCTCCCGGGGGGACAGTAATGAAAAACTGTTTTTT. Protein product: CASSSRGDSNEKLFF.

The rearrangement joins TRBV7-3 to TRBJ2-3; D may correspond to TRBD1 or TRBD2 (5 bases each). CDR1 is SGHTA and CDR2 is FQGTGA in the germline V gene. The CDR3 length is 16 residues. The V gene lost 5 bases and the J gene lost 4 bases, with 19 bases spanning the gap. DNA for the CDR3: TGTGCCAGCAGCCCAATCGGGACCCACAACTCAGATACGCAGTATTTT. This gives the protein CASSPIGTHNSDTQYF.

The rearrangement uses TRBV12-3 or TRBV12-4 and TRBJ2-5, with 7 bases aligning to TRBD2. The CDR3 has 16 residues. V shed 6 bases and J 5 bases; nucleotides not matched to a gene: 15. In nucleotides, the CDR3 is TGTGCCAGCAGACTCGGAGGGACTACCCCCCTTGAGACCCAGTACTTC. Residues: CASRLGGTTPLETQYF.

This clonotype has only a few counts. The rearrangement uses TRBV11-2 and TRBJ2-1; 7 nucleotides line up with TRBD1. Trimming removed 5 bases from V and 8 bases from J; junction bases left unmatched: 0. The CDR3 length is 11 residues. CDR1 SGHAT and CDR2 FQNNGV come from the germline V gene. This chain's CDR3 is CASSQGDEQFF. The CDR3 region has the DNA TGTGCCAGCAGCCAGGGGGATGAGCAGTTCTTC.

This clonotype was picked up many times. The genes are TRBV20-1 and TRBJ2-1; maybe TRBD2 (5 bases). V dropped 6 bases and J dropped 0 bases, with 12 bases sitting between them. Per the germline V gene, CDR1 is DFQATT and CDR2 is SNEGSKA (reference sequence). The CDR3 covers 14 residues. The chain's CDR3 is CSANGLSSYNEQFF. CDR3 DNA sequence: TGCAGTGCCAACGGACTGAGCTCCTACAATGAGCAGTTCTTC.

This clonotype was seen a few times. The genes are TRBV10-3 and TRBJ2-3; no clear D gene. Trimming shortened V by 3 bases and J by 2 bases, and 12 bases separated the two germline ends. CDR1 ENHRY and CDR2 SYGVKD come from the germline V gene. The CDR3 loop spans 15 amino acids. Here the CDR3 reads CAISDPKRDTDTQYF. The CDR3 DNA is TGTGCCATCAGTGACCCCAAAAGGGACACAGATACGCAGTATTTT.

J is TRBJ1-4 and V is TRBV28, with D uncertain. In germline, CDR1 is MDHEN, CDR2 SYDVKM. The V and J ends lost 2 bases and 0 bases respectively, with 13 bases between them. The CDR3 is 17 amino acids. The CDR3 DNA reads TGTGCCAGCAGTTTAGTATCTCCAGCCACAACTAATGAAAAACTGTTTTTT. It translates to CASSLVSPATTNEKLFF.